Below are 2 T cell receptor beta chains sequenced from a single sample in a study of spatial heterogeneity in lung cancer. TCRdb analysed the 5' RACE reads with MiXCR anew, one entry per CDR3 protein. Of 4,000 to 5,500 distinct CDR3 sequences in the sample, 15% to 20% are singletons; the top ten hold roughly 20%. As to time point: sample taken at primary tumor resection. No cells were sorted before sequencing. The whole RNA sequenced was extracted from tumor, nontumor lung or frozen PBMC. This specimen consisted of normal lung tissue next to the tumor, obtained at surgery. The receptors were gathered from a male donor with early-stage non-small cell lung cancer.

By share, this clonotype counts as medium-sized. This sequence joins TRBV27 and TRBJ1-6; tentatively, D is TRBD1 (5 bases). V was pared by 6 bases and J by 7 bases, with 19 bases between. Germline V gene lookup returns CDR1 MNHEY and CDR2 SMNVEV (reference sequence). CDR3 length equals 16 residues. CDR3 amino acids: CASRNWGTQGNSPLHF. In DNA form, the CDR3 reads TGTGCCAGCAGGAATTGGGGGACCCAGGGCAATTCACCCCTCCACTTT.

This clonotype was seen repeatedly, ten times or more. The V call is TRBV3-1, the J call TRBJ2-5; no clear D gene. The CDR3 contains 13 residues. The V gene lost 0 bases and the J gene lost 5 bases, with 7 bases spanning the gap. Germline V gives CDR1 LGHDT, CDR2 YNNKEL (reference sequence). The CDR3 bases are TGTGCCAGCAGCCAAGATCTCGTTGAGACCCAGTACTTC. Protein: CASSQDLVETQYF.